This T cell receptor (beta chain) is drawn from a study of blood T cell repertoires in COVID-19. Study-level information: COVID-19 samples collected from the United States, Italy and Spain covered acute and convalescent phases. Sources were T cells, B-cell-depleted T cells, or PBMCs; the material itself was cDNA or gDNA.

V lost 1 base to trimming and J lost 7 bases; unmatched junction nucleotides: 6. This CDR3 has 15 amino acids. Per the germline V gene, CDR1 is SGHTA and CDR2 is FQGNSA. In assigning cohorts, the study relied on participant-reported clinical history. Only a few counts were recorded for this clone. In the source study's methods: Cell counts per sample came from amplifying reference gene primers. Data came from immunoSEQ multiplex PCR; TCRdb stores just in-frame clones and leaves some out. V and J calls and clone size are those listed in that table; D and trimming were worked out from the DNA. The sample lists approximately 200,000 clones, roughly four fifths occurring once.

Sequenced: PBMCs or T cells enriched from blood (not recorded which). The sequence was collected from a middle-aged woman with acute COVID-19. The J gene is TRBJ2-7, the V gene TRBV7-2; 11 bases are a match to TRBD2. The chain's CDR3 is CASSLGATSGIEQYF. The CDR3 DNA reads TGTGCCAGCAGCTTAGGAGCGACTAGCGGGATTGAGCAGTACTTC.